One sample yielded the 9 T cell receptor beta chains listed below, sequenced in a study of shared clonotypes between healthy human individuals. Sequenced by immunoSEQ multiplex PCR; TCRdb stores in-frame clones only, minus some. The repertoire holds fewer than 1.4 million clones, with 78% as singletons. The sample was memory CD4+ T cells from PBMCs. The subset was: CD45RA-negative fraction. The receptors come from a man aged 18 to 30 in good health. Some clones in this sample may be carry-over from other donors' samples.

About this clone itself: A junction end diverges from the germline sequence, so it may reflect a read error. The V gene is TRBV19, the J gene TRBJ2-2; D uncertain. CDR1 and CDR2 (germline): LNHDA, SQIVND (reference sequence). This CDR3 has 14 residues. This CDR3 reads CASSLEAYTGELFF. The CDR3 coding sequence is TGTGCCAGTAGTCTAGAGGCGTACACCGGGGAGCTGTTTTTT.

A remark on this clone: The same CDR3 also results from other DNA sequences found in this sample. This rearrangement joins TRBV28 to TRBJ2-1; D not resolved. Germline V gene data show CDR1 as MDHEN and CDR2 as SYDVKM. The CDR3 extends over 11 amino acids. Between the trimmed V and J ends, which lost 6 bases and 4 bases, there was a span of 4 bases. The chain's CDR3 is CASSLYNEQFF. The DNA for the CDR3 is TGTGCCAGCAGCCTGTACAATGAGCAGTTCTTC. The full variable domain, completed using reference TRBV28 and TRBJ2-1, is DVKVTQSSRYLVKRTGEKVFLECVQDMDHENMFWYRQDPGLGLRLIYFSYDVKMKEKGDIPEGYSVSREKKERFSLILESASTNQTSMYLCASSLYNEQFFGPGTRLTVL.

This clone was counted at least ten times. This chain joins TRBV12-5 and TRBJ2-1, with TRBD2 identical over 8 bases. The CDR3 totals 16 residues. V was pared by 0 bases and J by 8 bases, with 9 bases of the junction left unmatched. CDR1 and CDR2 from the germline V gene are LGHNT and FRNRAP. CDR3 sequence (DNA): TGTGCTAGTGGTTTGGTACCGGGACTAGTTGTCTATGAGCAGTTCTTC. It translates to CASGLVPGLVVYEQFF.

This chain joins TRBV4-2 and TRBJ2-5; D may be TRBD2 (6 bases). The germline V gene has CDR1 LGHNA and CDR2 YNFKEQ. The V end was cut by 1 base, the J end by 1 base, with 22 bases between. CDR3 length: 19 amino acids. The chain's CDR3 is CASSQGATSLGGGQETQYF. The CDR3 region has the DNA TGTGCCAGCAGCCAAGGGGCCACCTCCCTGGGAGGCGGCCAAGAGACCCAGTACTTC.

With regard to this clone: A junction end diverges from the germline sequence, so it may reflect a read error. The V call is TRBV19, the J call TRBJ2-3; D uncertain. The CDR3 loop spans 12 amino acids. Germline-derived CDR1 and CDR2 are LNHDA and SQIVND (reference sequence). The CDR3 loop is CASGMILDTQYF. The CDR3 bases are TGTGCCAGTGGTATGATCCTAGATACGCAGTATTTT.

This clone was observed at least ten times. Other DNA sequences in this sample translate to the same CDR3. The chain combines TRBV30 with TRBJ1-3; 9 nucleotides align to TRBD1. Germline assignment: CDR1 GTSNPN and CDR2 SVGIG (reference sequence). V shed 8 bases and J 0 bases; nucleotides not matched to a gene: 8. The CDR3 consists of 15 residues. CDR3 in DNA: TGTGCCGCACACAGGGGGCAGAGCTCTGGAAACACCATATATTTT. It is translated as CAAHRGQSSGNTIYF.

The rearrangement joins TRBV28 to TRBJ1-6; the D gene is possibly TRBD1 (5 bases). CDR1 and CDR2 from the germline V gene are MDHEN and SYDVKM. The CDR3 runs to 16 residues. V was pared by 6 bases and J by 5 bases, with 17 bases between. CDR3 DNA: TGTGCCAGCAGCCGAACACCGGGACTACATAATTCACCCCTCCACTTT. Its translation: CASSRTPGLHNSPLHF. Full variable domain (outside the CDR3, taken from reference TRBV28 and TRBJ1-6): DVKVTQSSRYLVKRTGEKVFLECVQDMDHENMFWYRQDPGLGLRLIYFSYDVKMKEKGDIPEGYSVSREKKERFSLILESASTNQTSMYLCASSRTPGLHNSPLHFGNGTRLTVT.

The rearrangement joins TRBV6-1 to TRBJ2-1; D remains ambiguous. The CDR3 is 15 amino acids. Germline CDR1 and CDR2: MNHNS and SASEGT. Deletions cut 2 bases from V and 0 bases from J, with 8 bases between. CDR3 coding DNA: TGTGCCAGCAGTGAACAAGTCTACTCCTACAATGAGCAGTTCTTC. Amino acids: CASSEQVYSYNEQFF.

The chain recombines TRBV9 with TRBJ2-3, with TRBD2 matching 7 bases. The CDR3 covers 15 residues. Trimming took 6 bases from V and 0 from J; bases not matched to a gene: 7. From germline, CDR1 is SGDLS and CDR2 YYNGEE. CDR3 region: CASTAAGASTDTQYF. The CDR3 bases are TGTGCCAGCACGGCGGCGGGAGCTAGCACAGATACGCAGTATTTT.